Sequencing of this T cell receptor beta chain was carried out in a study of metastatic and nonmetastatic thyroid tumors. Findings and caveats of the study: Significantly greater TCR beta diversity was reportedly found in malignant thyroid tumors than in benign nodules (in blood and tumor).

Each patient went into thyroid surgery without having received any treatment. About this clone: No antigen is known for it.

TCRdb re-called the PCR reads through MiXCR. The table records some 32,000 clones, 20% of them present only once. Germline lookup yields CDR1 SGHDT and CDR2 YYEEEE. This CDR3 is built from 14 residues. V was shortened by 4 bases and J by 4 bases, with 14 bases between the two germline ends. Source material: blood. This receptor was obtained from a female donor with papillary thyroid cancer or a benign thyroid nodule (not recorded which). Some clones in this sample may be carry-over from other donors' samples. This rearrangement joins TRBV5-6 to TRBJ1-2, with D unclear. CDR3 amino acids: CASSDAGSGYGYTF. The CDR3 coding sequence is TGTGCCAGCAGCGACGCGGGGTCGGGCTATGGCTACACCTTC.